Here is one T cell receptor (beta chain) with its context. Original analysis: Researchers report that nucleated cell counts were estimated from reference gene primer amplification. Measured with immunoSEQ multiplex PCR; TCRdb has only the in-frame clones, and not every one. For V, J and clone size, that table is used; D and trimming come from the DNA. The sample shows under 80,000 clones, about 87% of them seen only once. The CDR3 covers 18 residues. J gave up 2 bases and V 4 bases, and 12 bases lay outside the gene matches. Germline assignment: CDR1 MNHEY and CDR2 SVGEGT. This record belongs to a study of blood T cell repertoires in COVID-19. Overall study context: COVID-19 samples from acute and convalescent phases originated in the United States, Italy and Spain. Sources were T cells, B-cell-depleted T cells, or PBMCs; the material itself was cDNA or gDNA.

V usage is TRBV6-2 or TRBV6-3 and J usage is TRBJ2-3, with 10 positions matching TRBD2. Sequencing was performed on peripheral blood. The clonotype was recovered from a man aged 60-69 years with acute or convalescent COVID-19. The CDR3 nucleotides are TGTGCCAGCAGTTTCGGACTAGCGGACTCCCTTCCCACAGATACGCAGTATTTT. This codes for CASSFGLADSLPTDTQYF.